This T cell receptor beta chain is drawn from a study of blood T cell repertoires in COVID-19. On the study more broadly: PBMCs, B-cell-depleted T cells, or T cells provided the cDNA or gDNA that made up the material.

This CDR3 is 17 amino acids long. The germline V gene has CDR1 LGHDT and CDR2 YNNKEL (reference sequence). V gave up 1 base and J gave up 6 bases; unmatched junction bases: 8. By sample share, this clone is medium-sized. The data were produced by immunoSEQ multiplex PCR, yet TCRdb's version contains in-frame clones alone and is incomplete. The sample shows fewer than 100,000 clones, about nine tenths of them seen only once. The chain links TRBV3-1 (or the pseudogene TRBV3-2) to TRBJ2-1, with 11 nucleotides matching TRBD2. The clonotype comes from a man over 45 with acute or convalescent COVID-19. The sequenced sample was peripheral blood. This chain's CDR3 is CASSQVVAGGVGNEQFF. DNA for the CDR3: TGTGCCAGCAGCCAAGTGGTAGCGGGAGGGGTGGGCAATGAGCAGTTCTTC.